This is a list of T cell receptor beta chains from one sample in a study of long-term antiretroviral therapy in people with HIV. Using immunoSEQ multiplex PCR, the repertoire was profiled, and TCRdb retains in-frame clones only, with some absent. The sample shows about 19,000 clones, roughly nine tenths of them seen only once. Sequences were derived from unsorted PBMCs, sampled 0.5 years after starting antiretroviral therapy. Receptor source: a man aged 35 to 55 with HIV. Each CDR3 is given with its conserved first and last residue. The D gene is left open where the match is weak. Size is omitted from some rows. Given values are once, few, many or a class for expanded clones.

j_call v_call clone_size d_call cdr3_nt cdr3_aa
TRBJ2-3 TRBV27 . TRBD2 TGTGCCAGCAGTTATGGGCACTCCCCGGGGGGGAGCACAGATACGCAGTATTTT CASSYGHSPGGSTDTQYF
TRBJ2-7 TRBV7-9 . TRBD2 TGTGCCAGCAGCGGGACTAGCGGGAGCTCCGAGCAGTACTTC CASSGTSGSSEQYF
TRBJ2-7 TRBV6-5 . . TGTGCCAGCAGTTACTCAGGGGGTACCTACGAGCAGTACTTC CASSYSGGTYEQYF
TRBJ1-2 TRBV5-4 . . TGTGCCAGCAGCTTAAATTACGGCTACACCTTC CASSLNYGYTF
TRBJ2-7 TRBV29-1 . TRBD1 TGCAGCGTGGGACAGGAGACCTCCTACGAGCAGTACTTC CSVGQETSYEQYF
TRBJ2-7 TRBV6-4 once . TGTGCCAGCAGCGGCCGCAGAAAAGCCTACGAGCAGTACTTC CASSGRRKAYEQYF
TRBJ1-5 TRBV19 . TRBD1 TGTGCCAGTAGTATACAGGGGGCTTATCAGCCCCAGCATTTT CASSIQGAYQPQHF
TRBJ1-2 TRBV25-1 . TRBD1 TGTGCCAGCAGTCACGGACAGGTCCCCTATGGCTACACCTTC CASSHGQVPYGYTF
TRBJ1-1 TRBV10-2 . . TGCGCCAGCAGCCGTTGGGGGGGCTCGGACACTGAAGCTTTCTTT CASSRWGGSDTEAFF
TRBJ1-2 TRBV4-1 . . TGCGCCAGCAGCCAAATGACTTTGGCGGGGGGTGGCTACACCTTC CASSQMTLAGGGYTF
TRBJ2-7 TRBV5-1 . TRBD1 TGCGCCAGCAGCTGGGCCGCGGACAGGTCCTACGAGCAGTACTTC CASSWAADRSYEQYF
TRBJ2-3 TRBV2 . . TGTGCCAGCTCGGAGGGGGATAGCACAGATACGCAGTATTTT CASSEGDSTDTQYF
TRBJ1-1 TRBV28 . . TGTGCCAGCAGCCGAGCGCAGGGTATCGCTGAAGCTTTCTTT CASSRAQGIAEAFF
TRBJ1-1 TRBV15 . . TGTGCCACCAGCAGGCCCAGGGACAATGGCGCTTTCTTT CATSRPRDNGAFF
TRBJ2-7 TRBV15 few . TGTGCCACCAGCAGTGGACATCTTTCCGAGCAGTACTTC CATSSGHLSEQYF
TRBJ2-5 TRBV10-3 . TRBD2 TGTGCCATCAGTCGGGGGGATGGAGAGACCCAGTACTTC CAISRGDGETQYF
TRBJ1-4 TRBV25-1 . . TGTGCCAGCAGGCCCGAGACAGGAACTAATGAAAAACTGTTTTTT CASRPETGTNEKLFF
TRBJ2-7 TRBV7-9 . TRBD2 TGTGCCAGTCAGCGGGGGGCCTCCTACGAGCAGTACTTC CASQRGASYEQYF
TRBJ1-2 TRBV5-8 once . TGTGCCAGCAGCTTGGGCAGCGGGGGCTATGGCTACACCTTC CASSLGSGGYGYTF
TRBJ2-3 TRBV5-1 . . TGCGCCAGCATTGGGAGCCAAACAGATACGCAGTATTTT CASIGSQTDTQYF